This TCR beta chain was recorded in a study of prognosis after radiotherapy for stage I lung cancer (dated by TCRdb to the early 2020s). Some background on the complete study: Between early 2018 and early 2019, some 20 patients with stage I NSCLC were enrolled in Nanjing, China. Approximately 14 of the patients presented with newly diagnosed primary stage I lung tumors; several had oligometastatic NSCLC following surgical resection of the primary tumor. All patients were regarded as medically inoperable, because of comorbidities in more than 10 patients and refusal of surgery in several patients. The cohort included about a dozen men and five to seven women, with a median age of around 70 years and a range of roughly 53 to 85 years. Eleven to twelve patients had adenocarcinoma and 6 or 7 had squamous cell carcinoma as the tumor histology. Image-guided IMRT or VMAT was used to deliver SBRT in 3 to 5 fractions at a biologically effective dose of at least 100 Gy. In every patient, SBRT was given without any concurrent therapy. Distant metastases were developed by four of the 19 patients after SBRT, at a median of roughly 7 months, whereas no significant progression was observed in the other 15 patients. Peripheral blood TCR beta repertoires were profiled in stage I NSCLC patients before and after stereotactic body radiotherapy, and the study then linked these repertoires to distant failure. The study took one blood sample before SBRT and one after SBRT from each of roughly 20 patients and sequenced all 40 or so samples. Results the study describes overall, beyond this receptor: Unique TCR clone counts fell after SBRT (median about 10,000 before versus approximately 6,300 after; Wilcoxon paired P=0.011). Whether the expanded TCR clones were tumor-specific was not determined. Post-SBRT Shannon entropy and its change from baseline were lower in patients who developed distant metastases; baseline Shannon entropy was not associated with metastases. The study was limited by the small cohort and short follow-up, and independent validation of the study findings is required. TRBV and TRBJ usage frequencies reportedly varied with metastasis status, involving two V genes at baseline and several V and two J genes after SBRT. All reported P values were unadjusted for multiple comparisons.

The CDR3 holds 14 amino acids from the cysteine to the phenylalanine. The retained sequence is limited to the CDR3, 42 bases, with the frame set at the first base. The germline V gene (reference sequence) gives CDR1 as DFQATT and CDR2 as SNEGSKA. The V end gives up 0 bases and the J end 7 bases, leaving 4 bases in the junction not matched to a gene. This clonotype appeared a single time. No cognate antigen has been identified for it. No base qualities exist here, and no much larger clone lies one base off it. One read offers little support. Two rounds of multiplex PCR were performed to amplify the TCR beta CDR3 region from genomic DNA. The first PCR round used primers specific to each TRBV and TRBJ gene, with sequences filed in Chinese patent CN105087789A. Universal primers were used in the second PCR round. The Roche High Pure PCR Template Preparation Kit was used to extract genomic DNA from frozen PBMCs. Paired-end sequencing with 151 bp reads was performed on the libraries using an Illumina HiSeq 3000. The study's own analysis went as follows. Raw reads lacking the multiplex PCR primer sequences were removed with CutAdapt. PEAR was used to merge high-quality paired reads into contigs. TRB V, D and J gene segments were assigned to each contig with MiXCR by alignment to reference sequences. To remove sequencing errors, CDR3 sequences were clustered according to base quality and sequence similarity. Shannon entropy normalized by the natural log of productive TCR sequence number was used as the measure of diversity. Clonality was defined as one minus Shannon entropy divided by the natural log of the number of unique clonotypes. Using the Youden index from ROC curves, the researchers picked the repertoire-metric cut-offs for progression-free survival, and all analyses were carried out in R 3.5.3. Using fastp at Q25 and MiXCR, TCRdb reprocessed the public reads and kept productive beta chains. Each CDR3 protein appears once, grouped with its most common genes and DNA. TCRdb's processing, not the authors' own work, is the source of the V and J calls. Within this sample are roughly 30,000 distinct CDR3 sequences, with about 43% of them counted one time only. Together, the top ten hold 16% of the sample.

All patients had node-negative disease on CT and PET/CT, and none had a history of other malignancies or prior chemotherapy or radiotherapy. At each of two time points, around 6 milliliters of peripheral venous blood were collected into EDTA tubes. PBMCs were isolated by Ficoll-Paque Plus density-gradient centrifugation. Right after collection, samples were placed at -80 degrees C and kept there until analysis. The sequences come from PBMCs, collected before or after stereotactic body radiation therapy (not recorded which). The rearranged segments are TRBV20-1 and TRBJ2-2, and 8 junction bases match TRBD2. The TCR originated in a donor at least 50 years old with non-small cell lung cancer. The CDR3 amino acid sequence is: CSARDEREYGELFF. Read as DNA, the sequence is TGCAGTGCTAGAGATGAGCGGGAGTACGGGGAGCTGTTTTTT.